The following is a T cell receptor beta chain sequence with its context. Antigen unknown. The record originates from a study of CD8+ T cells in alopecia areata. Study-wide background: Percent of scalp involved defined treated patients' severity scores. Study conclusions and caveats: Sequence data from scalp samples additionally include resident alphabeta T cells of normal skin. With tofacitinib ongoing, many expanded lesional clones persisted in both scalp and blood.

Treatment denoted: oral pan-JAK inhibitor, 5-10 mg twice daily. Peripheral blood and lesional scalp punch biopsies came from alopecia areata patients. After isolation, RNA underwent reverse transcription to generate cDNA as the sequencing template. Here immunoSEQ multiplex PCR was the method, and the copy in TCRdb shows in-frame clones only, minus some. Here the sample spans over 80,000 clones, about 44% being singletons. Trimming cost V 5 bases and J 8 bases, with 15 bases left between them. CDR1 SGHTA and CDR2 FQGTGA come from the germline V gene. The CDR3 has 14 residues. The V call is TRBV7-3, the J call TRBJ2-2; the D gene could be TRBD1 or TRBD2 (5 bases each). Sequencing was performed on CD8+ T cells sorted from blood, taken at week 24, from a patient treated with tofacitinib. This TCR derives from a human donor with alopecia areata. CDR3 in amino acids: CASSLIEGNGELFF. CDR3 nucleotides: TGTGCCAGCAGCCTCATTGAGGGGAATGGGGAGCTGTTTTTT.